These T cell receptor beta chains were read from a single sample in a study of blood T cell repertoires in COVID-19. TCRdb's table, derived via immunoSEQ multiplex PCR, lists solely in-frame clones and lacks some. The sample records 390,000 or so clones, nearly 90% being singletons. Sequencing was done on a sample of peripheral blood. The receptors come from a young man with active or convalescent COVID-19. Both conserved end residues are trimmed from each CDR3. Each record gives: CDR3 protein, V gene.

ASSVDRVRGTEAF,TRBV7-2
ASSGGTDPSPLH,TRBV6-2/TRBV6-3
ASSLPTSGANTGELF,TRBV3-1/TRBV3-2
ASSSPGQNQPQH,TRBV28
ASSLPLAGSTGELF,TRBV18
ASSTRTGAITDTQY,TRBV11-3
ASSLRGGVGEAF,TRBV11-2
ASSESKSPGELF,TRBV2
ASSQLYGTGVKHEQY,TRBV4-1
ASSGPGLTLEKLF,TRBV3-1/TRBV3-2
ASSEGQGNYGYT,TRBV18
AWTSGRPSTDTQY,TRBV30
ASSQFSGALYEQY,TRBV3-1/TRBV3-2
ATQGMIEGRSEQF,TRBV27
ASSLEDFSYNEQF,TRBV5-1
ASSFAGSTYT,TRBV7-2
ASSRQTDSGLYGYT,TRBV4-1
ASSQYGGVNTEAF,TRBV4-3
ASSPQGSNSPLH,TRBV5-1
ASSPRVPISTDTQY,TRBV7-9
ATSDATGPGEKLF,TRBV24-1
ASSDGGALKTNTEAF,TRBV7-9
ASSSTGYQETQY,TRBV7-7
ASGRPGLAGGPNEQY,TRBV19